The rows below give T cell receptor beta chains drawn from one sample of a study of blood T cell repertoires in COVID-19. Assay used: immunoSEQ multiplex PCR; TCRdb lists only in-frame clones, some missing. The data hold 270,000 or so clones, with over 75% observed a single time. The sequenced material came from peripheral blood. The receptors were sampled from a human donor in a cohort sampled during active COVID-19. CDR3s include the opening cysteine and the closing phenylalanine or tryptophan. A D gene is named only where the DNA matches it firmly. Clone size is given for some rows only: seen once, a few or many times, or a class if the clone is expanded.

d_gene: -; len: 13; j_gene: TRBJ1-2; abundance: -; v_gene: TRBV29-1; CDR3aa: CSVEDTGGDGYTF; CDR3nt: TGCAGCGTTGAAGACACGGGGGGCGATGGCTACACCTTC
d_gene: TRBD2; len: 15; j_gene: TRBJ2-7; abundance: -; v_gene: TRBV5-1; CDR3aa: CASIPIAGGPGEQYF; CDR3nt: TGCGCCAGCATCCCGATAGCGGGAGGGCCGGGGGAGCAGTACTTC
d_gene: -; len: 15; j_gene: TRBJ2-6; abundance: -; v_gene: TRBV5-1; CDR3aa: CASRRDTSGANVLTF; CDR3nt: TGCGCCAGCCGCCGAGACACCTCTGGGGCCAACGTCCTGACTTTC
d_gene: -; len: 16; j_gene: TRBJ1-6; abundance: few; v_gene: TRBV11-2; CDR3aa: CASSQTQGMNNSPLHF; CDR3nt: TGTGCCAGCAGTCAGACCCAGGGCATGAATAATTCACCCCTCCACTTT
d_gene: -; len: 14; j_gene: TRBJ1-1; abundance: -; v_gene: TRBV20-1; CDR3aa: CSASETLMNTEAFF; CDR3nt: TGCAGTGCTAGTGAGACACTTATGAACACTGAAGCTTTCTTT
d_gene: -; len: 15; j_gene: TRBJ1-6; abundance: -; v_gene: TRBV5-1; CDR3aa: CASSITVSSGSPLHF; CDR3nt: TGCGCCAGCAGCATCACAGTGTCCTCAGGTTCACCCCTCCACTTT
d_gene: -; len: 17; j_gene: TRBJ1-2; abundance: -; v_gene: TRBV13; CDR3aa: CASSLTRGGPEDYGYTF; CDR3nt: TGTGCCAGCAGCTTAACAAGGGGAGGCCCCGAGGACTATGGCTACACCTTC
d_gene: -; len: 18; j_gene: TRBJ2-1; abundance: -; v_gene: TRBV24-1; CDR3aa: CATSDSPGPLNSYNEQFF; CDR3nt: TGTGCCACCAGTGATTCGCCCGGTCCCCTCAACTCCTACAATGAGCAGTTCTTC
d_gene: TRBD1; len: 16; j_gene: TRBJ2-2; abundance: -; v_gene: TRBV4-3; CDR3aa: CASSQWGGTGTGELFF; CDR3nt: TGCGCCAGCAGCCAATGGGGCGGGACAGGCACCGGGGAGCTGTTTTTT
d_gene: TRBD1; len: 15; j_gene: TRBJ2-2; abundance: -; v_gene: TRBV2; CDR3aa: CASIMDRGQTGELFF; CDR3nt: TGTGCCAGCATTATGGACAGGGGGCAAACCGGGGAGCTGTTTTTT
d_gene: TRBD1; len: 17; j_gene: TRBJ2-6; abundance: -; v_gene: TRBV19; CDR3aa: CASSFRDRVFGANVLTF; CDR3nt: TGTGCCAGTAGTTTCCGGGACAGGGTTTTTGGGGCCAACGTCCTGACTTTC
d_gene: -; len: 15; j_gene: TRBJ2-1; abundance: -; v_gene: TRBV19; CDR3aa: CASSMGLISYNEQFF; CDR3nt: TGTGCCAGTAGTATGGGACTTATCTCCTACAATGAGCAGTTCTTC
d_gene: -; len: 14; j_gene: TRBJ2-7; abundance: -; v_gene: TRBV5-1; CDR3aa: CASSLQGPEYEQYF; CDR3nt: TGCGCCAGCAGCTTGCAGGGGCCCGAATACGAGCAGTACTTC
d_gene: -; len: 14; j_gene: TRBJ2-5; abundance: -; v_gene: TRBV7-9; CDR3aa: CASSLTAIRETQYF; CDR3nt: TGTGCCAGCAGCTTAACTGCGATCCGGGAGACCCAGTACTTC
d_gene: -; len: 15; j_gene: TRBJ1-6; abundance: once; v_gene: TRBV27; CDR3aa: CASKPRGAKNSPLHF; CDR3nt: TGTGCCAGCAAGCCCCGGGGGGCAAAGAATTCACCCCTCCACTTT
d_gene: TRBD2; len: 15; j_gene: TRBJ2-7; abundance: -; v_gene: TRBV7-7; CDR3aa: CASSPRSGIGYEQYF; CDR3nt: TGTGCTAGCAGCCCCCGGAGCGGGATCGGGTACGAGCAGTACTTC
d_gene: -; len: 14; j_gene: TRBJ2-7; abundance: few; v_gene: TRBV27; CDR3aa: CASRATGFFDEQYF; CDR3nt: TGTGCCAGCAGGGCCACAGGGTTTTTCGACGAGCAGTACTTC
d_gene: TRBD1; len: 16; j_gene: TRBJ1-5; abundance: -; v_gene: TRBV6-6; CDR3aa: CASSLSGTAMNQPQHF; CDR3nt: TGTGCCAGCAGTCTGAGTGGGACAGCGATGAATCAGCCCCAGCATTTT
d_gene: -; len: 13; j_gene: TRBJ1-2; abundance: -; v_gene: TRBV7-8; CDR3aa: CASSPSGATGYTF; CDR3nt: TGTGCCAGCAGCCCCTCAGGGGCGACGGGCTACACCTTC
d_gene: TRBD1; len: 14; j_gene: TRBJ1-2; abundance: -; v_gene: TRBV7-2; CDR3aa: CASSLAWTGRGYTF; CDR3nt: TGTGCCAGCAGCTTAGCGTGGACAGGGCGCGGCTACACCTTC
d_gene: -; len: 13; j_gene: TRBJ2-1; abundance: -; v_gene: TRBV29-1; CDR3aa: CSVVFPLHNEQFF; CDR3nt: TGCAGCGTTGTCTTCCCCCTACACAATGAGCAGTTCTTC
d_gene: -; len: 15; j_gene: TRBJ1-2; abundance: -; v_gene: TRBV6-1; CDR3aa: CASSEGNPRDYGYTF; CDR3nt: TGTGCCAGCAGTGAAGGTAATCCCCGGGACTATGGCTACACCTTC
d_gene: TRBD2; len: 15; j_gene: TRBJ2-3; abundance: -; v_gene: TRBV5-1; CDR3aa: CASSFGGGPTDTQYF; CDR3nt: TGCGCCAGCAGCTTCGGGGGAGGGCCCACAGATACGCAGTATTTT
d_gene: TRBD1; len: 14; j_gene: TRBJ1-1; abundance: -; v_gene: TRBV27; CDR3aa: CASSWDRVNTEAFF; CDR3nt: TGTGCCAGCAGTTGGGACAGAGTGAACACTGAAGCTTTCTTT
d_gene: -; len: 12; j_gene: TRBJ1-3; abundance: -; v_gene: TRBV6-5; CDR3aa: CASRNTGNTIYF; CDR3nt: TGTGCCAGCAGAAACACTGGAAACACCATATATTTT
d_gene: TRBD1; len: 15; j_gene: TRBJ2-1; abundance: -; v_gene: TRBV6-5; CDR3aa: CASSRQGKNNNEQFF; CDR3nt: TGTGCCAGCAGTCGACAGGGAAAGAACAACAATGAGCAGTTCTTC
d_gene: -; len: 15; j_gene: TRBJ2-1; abundance: -; v_gene: TRBV7-9; CDR3aa: CASSFLAPRYNEQFF; CDR3nt: TGTGCCAGCAGCTTTTTAGCGCCACGCTACAATGAGCAGTTCTTC
d_gene: TRBD1; len: 15; j_gene: TRBJ1-2; abundance: -; v_gene: TRBV28; CDR3aa: CASSYQGAGSYGYTF; CDR3nt: TGTGCCAGCAGTTACCAGGGGGCTGGTAGCTATGGCTACACCTTC
d_gene: -; len: 11; j_gene: TRBJ1-2; abundance: once; v_gene: TRBV27; CDR3aa: CAAGDNYGYTF; CDR3nt: TGTGCCGCCGGAGATAACTATGGCTACACCTTC
d_gene: TRBD2; len: 15; j_gene: TRBJ2-5; abundance: -; v_gene: TRBV19; CDR3aa: CASSIFAGVTETQYF; CDR3nt: TGTGCCAGTAGTATTTTTGCGGGGGTAACAGAGACCCAGTACTTC
d_gene: -; len: 14; j_gene: TRBJ1-3; abundance: -; v_gene: TRBV29-1; CDR3aa: CSVRLATGGNTIYF; CDR3nt: TGCAGCGTTCGGCTAGCTACGGGTGGAAACACCATATATTTT
d_gene: TRBD2; len: 16; j_gene: TRBJ2-1; abundance: -; v_gene: TRBV19; CDR3aa: CASSIRTSGGPAEQFF; CDR3nt: TGTGCCAGTAGTATTCGGACTAGCGGGGGGCCAGCCGAGCAGTTCTTC
d_gene: TRBD1; len: 16; j_gene: TRBJ1-6; abundance: few; v_gene: TRBV7-8; CDR3aa: CASSFMDRGFGSPLHF; CDR3nt: TGTGCCAGCAGCTTCATGGACAGGGGTTTCGGTTCACCCCTCCACTTT
d_gene: TRBD1; len: 14; j_gene: TRBJ2-7; abundance: -; v_gene: TRBV11-3; CDR3aa: CASTTDRGRNEQYF; CDR3nt: TGTGCCAGCACCACCGACAGGGGGCGGAACGAGCAGTACTTC
d_gene: -; len: 12; j_gene: TRBJ2-7; abundance: -; v_gene: TRBV5-6; CDR3aa: CASSLSSYEQYF; CDR3nt: TGTGCCAGCAGCCTCAGCTCCTACGAGCAGTACTTC